Shown below are 6 T cell receptor beta chains from a single sample sequenced in a study of beta chain features in type 1 diabetes. General study findings and limits: All four CD4+ subsets from Type 1 diabetes patients carried moderately but significantly shorter TCRB CDR3s.

Antigen specificity for these receptors is unknown. Every isolated RNA sample was fully reverse transcribed, so sequencing captured expressed TCRB transcripts. The method was immunoSEQ multiplex PCR; TCRdb's version includes in-frame clones alone and lacks a portion of them. The sample shows roughly 230,000 clones, 9.5% to 13% of them seen only once. The sample comprised naive CD4+ T cells from blood. Source of these receptors: a man aged 30 to 39 with type 1 diabetes.

This clone was counted a few times. The rearrangement joins TRBV2 to TRBJ1-2, with D tentatively TRBD1 (6 bases). This CDR3 comprises 14 residues. Germline V CDR1 and CDR2: SNHLY, FYNNEI. The CDR3 nucleotides read TGTGCGTCAGCGGGAGGGGGATGGGGTGATGGCTACACCTTC. Its translation: CASAGGGWGDGYTF. Using reference TRBV2 and TRBJ1-2 for the parts outside the CDR3, the full variable domain is EPEVTQTPSHQVTQMGQEVILRCVPISNHLYFYWYRQILGQKVEFLVSFYNNEISEKSEIFDDQFSVERPDGSNFTLKIRSTKLEDSAMYFCASAGGGWGDGYTFGSGTRLTVV.

This clone was seen more than once but under ten times. The V gene is TRBV6-5, the J gene TRBJ1-1; D remains unclear. Germline V lookup: CDR1 MNHEY, CDR2 SVGAGI. CDR3 size: 15 residues. The ends were cut back, 0 bases at V and 1 base at J, with 9 bases in the middle. CDR3 in DNA: TGTGCCAGCAGTTACTCCCCCGGAGGGAACACTGAAGCTTTCTTT. This sequence encodes CASSYSPGGNTEAFF.

This clone was counted once. The V call is TRBV2, the J call TRBJ2-7, with TRBD2 matching 12 bases. The V segment lost 1 base and the J segment 1 base; nucleotides outside the gene matches: 2. The V gene's germline CDR1 is SNHLY and CDR2 FYNNEI. This CDR3 contains 16 residues. The chain's CDR3 is CASSEGGTSGSYEQYF. DNA of the CDR3: TGTGCCAGCAGTGAAGGTGGGACTAGCGGGTCCTACGAGCAGTACTTC.

The CDR3 region has the DNA TGTGCCAGCAGTTACTATTGGACTTATCAAGAGACCCAGTACTTC. Residues: CASSYYWTYQETQYF. The V and J genes are TRBV6-5 and TRBJ2-5, with D maybe TRBD2 (5 bases). Germline CDR1 reads MNHEY; CDR2 reads SVGAGI. The CDR3 consists of 15 residues. V dropped 1 base and J dropped 2 bases, with 11 bases sitting between them.

V is TRBV7-2 and J is TRBJ2-1; TRBD1 agrees at 9 bases. The CDR3 totals 16 residues. The germline CDR1 and CDR2 sequences are SGHTA and FQGNSA. V shed 2 bases, J shed 6 bases, and the junction held 8 bases outside the gene matches. Here the CDR3 reads CASSLTTGGASNEQFF. The CDR3 coding sequence is TGTGCCAGCAGCTTAACAACAGGGGGCGCTTCCAATGAGCAGTTCTTC.

The V and J genes are TRBV14 and TRBJ1-1; D is uncertain. The V end lost 4 bases, the J end lost 1 base, and 7 bases lay between the germline ends. The CDR3 has 13 amino acids. Per the germline V gene, CDR1 is SGHDN and CDR2 is FVKESK. The CDR3 is CASSPSPNTEAFF. The CDR3 DNA follows: TGTGCCAGCAGCCCTTCCCCGAACACTGAAGCTTTCTTT. The full variable domain, its missing parts supplied by reference TRBV14 and TRBJ1-1, is EAGVTQFPSHSVIEKGQTVTLRCDPISGHDNLYWYRRVMGKEIKFLLHFVKESKQDESGMPNNRFLAERTGGTYSTLKVQPAELEDSGVYFCASSPSPNTEAFFGQGTRLTVV.